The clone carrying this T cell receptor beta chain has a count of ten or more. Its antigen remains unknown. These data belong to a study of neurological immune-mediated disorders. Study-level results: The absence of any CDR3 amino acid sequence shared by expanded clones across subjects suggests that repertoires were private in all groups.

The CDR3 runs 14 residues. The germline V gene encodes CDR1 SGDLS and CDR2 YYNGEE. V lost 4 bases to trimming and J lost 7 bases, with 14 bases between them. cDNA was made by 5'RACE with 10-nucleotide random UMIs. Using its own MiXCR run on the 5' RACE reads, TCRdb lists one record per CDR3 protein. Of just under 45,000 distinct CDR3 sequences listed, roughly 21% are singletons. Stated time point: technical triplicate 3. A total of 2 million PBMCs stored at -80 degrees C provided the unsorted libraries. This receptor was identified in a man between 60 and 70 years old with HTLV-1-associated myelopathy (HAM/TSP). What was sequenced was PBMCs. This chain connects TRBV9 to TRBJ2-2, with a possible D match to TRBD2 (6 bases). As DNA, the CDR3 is TGTGCCAGCAGCCTGAAGGTGGGGGGCGGGGAGCTGTTTTTT. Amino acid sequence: CASSLKVGGGELFF.